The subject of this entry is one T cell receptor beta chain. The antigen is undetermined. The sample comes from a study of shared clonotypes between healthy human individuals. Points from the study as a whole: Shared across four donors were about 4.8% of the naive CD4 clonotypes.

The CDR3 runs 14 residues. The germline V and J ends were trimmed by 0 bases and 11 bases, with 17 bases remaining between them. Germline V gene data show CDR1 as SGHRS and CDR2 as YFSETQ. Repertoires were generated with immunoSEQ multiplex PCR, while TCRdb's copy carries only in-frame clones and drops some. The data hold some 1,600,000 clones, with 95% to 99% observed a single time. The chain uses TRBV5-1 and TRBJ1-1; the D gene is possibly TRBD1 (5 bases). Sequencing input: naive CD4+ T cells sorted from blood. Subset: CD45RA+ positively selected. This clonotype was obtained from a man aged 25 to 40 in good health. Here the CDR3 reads CASSLEDSTEVAFF. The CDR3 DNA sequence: TGCGCCAGCAGCTTGGAAGACAGTACCGAGGTGGCTTTCTTT.